Described below is a single T cell receptor beta chain sequence and its context. The sample belongs to a study of blood T cell repertoires in COVID-19. The table came from immunoSEQ multiplex PCR; TCRdb's copy has only in-frame clones and leaves some out. The profile covers 200,000 or so clones, with 75% to 90% appearing a single time and 2.1% taken by the ten largest. The sequence derives from a man in his sixties or seventies with active or convalescent COVID-19. The specimen was peripheral blood.

The CDR3: CASAVNYGYTF. The CDR3 DNA follows: TGTGCCAGCGCAGTTAACTATGGCTACACCTTC. This sequence joins TRBV6-5 and TRBJ1-2; D is unresolved. CDR1 MNHEY and CDR2 SVGAGI come from the germline V gene. The CDR3 runs 11 residues. The V end lost 8 bases, the J end lost 1 base, and 5 bases lay between the germline ends.